The 5 T cell receptor beta chains below all came from one sample that was sequenced in a study of blood T cell repertoires in COVID-19. The repertoire was sequenced with immunoSEQ multiplex PCR; TCRdb's copy has only in-frame clones and lacks some. The table has 85,000 to 100,000 clones, 75% to 90% seen once. The sequencing sample was made of peripheral blood. The receptors here all came from a man aged 55 to 70 with acute or convalescent COVID-19.

Concerning this clone itself: The same CDR3 also results from other DNA sequences found in this sample. V is TRBV5-1 and J is TRBJ1-1; weak D call: TRBD1 (6 bases). In germline, CDR1 is SGHRS, CDR2 YFSETQ. The CDR3 is made up of 15 amino acids. V was cut by 0 bases and J by 1 base, with 10 bases left in between. CDR3 in amino acids: CASSLVGAANTEAFF. The DNA of the CDR3 is TGCGCCAGCAGCTTGGTGGGGGCGGCGAACACTGAAGCTTTCTTT.

V usage is TRBV19 and J usage is TRBJ1-1, with 9 bases fitting TRBD1. Unmatched junction bases numbered 7, after V lost 5 bases and J lost 3 bases. The germline V gene has CDR1 LNHDA and CDR2 SQIVND (reference sequence). CDR3 size: 15 residues. CDR3 protein: CASSFGTGIYTEAFF. The CDR3 DNA is TGTGCCAGTAGTTTCGGGACAGGGATCTACACTGAAGCTTTCTTT. The full variable domain, in which reference TRBV19 and TRBJ1-1 provide the parts outside the CDR3, is DGGITQSPKYLFRKEGQNVTLSCEQNLNHDAMYWYRQDPGQGLRLIYYSQIVNDFQKGDIAEGYSVSREKKESFPLTVTSAQKNPTAFYLCASSFGTGIYTEAFFGQGTRLTVV.

The gene calls are TRBV7-9 and TRBJ2-2; 8 bases are shared with TRBD1. This CDR3 has 16 residues. Germline assignment: CDR1 SEHNR and CDR2 FQNEAQ (reference sequence). Trimming removed 1 base from V and 1 base from J; junction bases left unmatched: 2. In nucleotides, the CDR3 is TGTGCCAGCAGCTTAGGTGGGACAGGGAACACCGGGGAGCTGTTTTTT. Encoded protein: CASSLGGTGNTGELFF. Full variable domain (outside the CDR3, taken from reference TRBV7-9 and TRBJ2-2): DTGVSQNPRHKITKRGQNVTFRCDPISEHNRLYWYRQTLGQGPEFLTYFQNEAQLEKSRLLSDRFSAERPKGSFSTLEIQRTEQGDSAMYLCASSLGGTGNTGELFFGEGSRLTVL.

The J gene is TRBJ1-2, the V gene TRBV11-2; 10 positions match TRBD1. V lost 4 bases, J lost 9 bases, and 14 bases stayed unmatched. This CDR3 is built from 16 residues. Germline assignment: CDR1 SGHAT and CDR2 FQNNGV. The CDR3 loop is CASSSNRDRGLLSYTF. The CDR3 nucleotides read TGTGCCAGCAGCTCTAACCGGGACAGGGGTTTACTGAGCTACACCTTC.

This clone has only one observation. The chain carries TRBV15 and TRBJ2-3; 15 bases are shared with TRBD2. Per germline, CDR1 LNHNV and CDR2 YYDKDF (reference sequence). The junction had 11 bases not matched to a gene; V was cut back by 8 bases and J by 2 bases. There are 18 residues in the CDR3. CDR3 loop: CATGSGLAGGGPTDTQYF. CDR3 nucleotide sequence: TGTGCCACCGGTTCGGGACTAGCGGGGGGCGGTCCCACAGATACGCAGTATTTT. The whole variable domain, filled in from reference TRBV15 and TRBJ2-3, reads DAMVIQNPRYQVTQFGKPVTLSCSQTLNHNVMYWYQQKSSQAPKLLFHYYDKDFNNEADTPDNFQSRRPNTSFCFLDIRSPGLGDTAMYLCATGSGLAGGGPTDTQYFGPGTRLTVL.